The clone carrying this T cell receptor (beta chain) was picked up many times. Its target is unknown. For blood and skin samples, reverse transcription used TCR alpha and beta constant primers. Four PCR rounds used nested alpha and beta constant region primers plus the SP2 primer. TCRdb itself ran the UMI-ligation and nested PCR reads through MiXCR, one entry per CDR3 protein. The data contain roughly 18,000 distinct CDR3 sequences, 9.5% of them singletons. This entry belongs to a study of naive and memory T cell subsets. The study's findings and limits: Delayed type IV hypersensitivity infiltration was taken to explain higher tuberculin-site TCR counts.

Germline V gene sequence: CDR1 DFQATT, CDR2 SNEGSKA (reference sequence). The V end lost 6 bases, the J end lost 3 bases, and 20 bases lay between the germline ends. This CDR3 region has 16 residues. Treatment described: skin biopsy from PPD injection site in Mantoux-positive individual. Input was roughly 1 to 1000 ng of DNase-treated total RNA without cell sorting. Biopsied sites were PPD injections in people with a positive Mantoux test. Specimen: skin, collected from a tuberculin skin test site. This chain uses TRBV20-1 with TRBJ2-2; D may be TRBD1 (5 bases). This receptor was obtained from an adult in good health. The CDR3 DNA follows: TGCAGTGCAAGACTCCTGGACGGCAGGGACACCGGGGAGCTGTTTTTT. Translating gives CSARLLDGRDTGELFF.